Presented here are 18 T cell receptor beta chains from one specimen sequenced in a study of T-cell memory formation after mild COVID-19. TCRdb called the 5' RACE reads again in MiXCR, with one record for every CDR3 protein. This sample has some 310,000 distinct CDR3 sequences; 20% to 25% occur once, and the top ten carry 21%. The source material was PBMCs or a T cell subset sorted from them (not recorded which). The receptors here all came from a man aged 18 to 30 who had mild COVID-19 (a few samples of this study predate the infection). Cell type and time point are not known.

This clonotype was seen a handful of times. The chain employs TRBV18 and TRBJ1-2, with 10 bases matching TRBD1. This CDR3 has 14 residues. The germline gives CDR1 KGHSH, CDR2 LQKENI. J was trimmed by 5 bases and V by 4 bases; bases with no gene match: 4. In DNA, the CDR3 is TGTGCCAGCTCACTTGGACAGGGGGAATATGGCTACACCTTC. Its translation: CASSLGQGEYGYTF.

The CDR3 loop reads CASSPPPTTGSLHNEQFF. As DNA, the CDR3 is TGTGCCAGCAGCCCACCCCCCACGACAGGGTCCCTTCACAATGAGCAGTTCTTC. The chain is built from TRBV7-9 and TRBJ2-1, with 7 bases aligning to TRBD1. The CDR3 is 18 amino acids. The ends lost 5 bases at V and 5 bases at J; junction bases unmatched: 18. Per the germline V gene, CDR1 is SEHNR and CDR2 is FQNEAQ (reference sequence).

This clonotype was seen more than once but under ten times. The J gene is TRBJ1-6, the V gene TRBV5-8; D remains ambiguous. V lost 4 bases and J lost 6, with 17 bases in between. This CDR3 is built from 16 residues. CDR1 is SGHTS, CDR2 YDEGEE, per germline. The CDR3 nucleotides are TGTGCCAGCAGCCGATACTCCGCCGGTTTTAATTCACCCCTCCACTTT. It specifies CASSRYSAGFNSPLHF.

The V gene is TRBV20-1, the J gene TRBJ2-3; TRBD2 aligns across 8 bases. This CDR3 region has 15 residues. The germline V gene has CDR1 DFQATT and CDR2 SNEGSKA (reference sequence). V gave up 3 bases and J gave up 7 bases; unmatched junction bases: 12. This CDR3 reads CSASTISGVMNTQYF. As DNA, the CDR3 is TGCAGTGCTAGCACGATTAGCGGGGTGATGAATACGCAGTATTTT.

This clonotype turned up a few times. This chain connects TRBV12-3 or TRBV12-4 to TRBJ2-5; possibly TRBD2 for D (5 bases). V was cut by 2 bases and J by 4 bases, with 14 bases left in between. This CDR3 has 15 amino acids. CDR3 sequence: CASSLRRSRGETQYF. DNA of the CDR3: TGTGCCAGCAGTTTAAGACGCTCACGGGGAGAGACCCAGTACTTC.

In this sample, this clonotype turned up many times. V is TRBV7-2 and J is TRBJ2-1; 7 nucleotides match TRBD1. Trimming removed 6 bases from V and 9 bases from J; junction bases left unmatched: 11. The CDR3 consists of 14 residues. Germline values: CDR1 SGHTA, CDR2 FQGNSA. CDR3 protein: CASSRGPPRGEQFF. CDR3 DNA sequence: TGTGCCAGCAGTAGGGGGCCCCCCAGGGGTGAGCAGTTCTTC.

The chain couples TRBV6-2 or TRBV6-3 to TRBJ1-1, with TRBD1 as a possible D gene (6 bases). The CDR3 covers 13 residues. CDR1 MNHEY and CDR2 SVGEGT come from the germline V gene. Trimming took 7 bases from V and 4 from J, leaving 13 bases between them. DNA of the CDR3: TGTGCCAGCAACCACAGGGTCCGCACTGAAGCTTTCTTT. Translation gives CASNHRVRTEAFF.

The rearrangement uses TRBV5-8 and TRBJ2-1; weak D call: TRBD2 (6 bases). Germline-derived CDR1 and CDR2 are SGHTS and YDEGEE. The CDR3 extends over 12 amino acids. Trimming pared 6 bases from V and 10 bases from J, leaving 14 bases between. The CDR3 DNA follows: TGTGCCAGCACTCACCCGGGGAGGGAGCAGTTCTTC. It encodes CASTHPGREQFF. Drawing the rest from reference TRBV5-8 and TRBJ2-1, the complete variable domain is EAGVTQSPTHLIKTRGQQATLRCSPISGHTSVYWYQQALGLGLQFLLWYDEGEERNRGNFPPRFSGRQFPNYSSELNVNALELEDSALYLCASTHPGREQFFGPGTRLTVL.

This clonotype was seen at least ten times. One end of the junction is discordant with germline, which a read error may explain. This sequence joins TRBV5-1 and TRBJ1-1, with D possibly being TRBD1 (5 bases). In germline, CDR1 is SGHRS, CDR2 YFSETQ. The CDR3 totals 13 residues. The CDR3 coding sequence is TGTGCCAGCAGTTCTCAGGGAAACACTGAAGCTTTCTTT. This codes for CASSSQGNTEAFF.

This clonotype was picked up a small number of times. Written as DNA, the CDR3 is TGCGCCAGCAGCCAAGATGCGGCAGGGAAGGCCAAAAACATTCAGTACTTC. Its translation is CASSQDAAGKAKNIQYF. The chain couples TRBV4-3 to TRBJ2-4; a weak D match, TRBD1 (5 bases). The V gene lost 0 bases and the J gene lost 1 base, with 13 bases spanning the gap. CDR3 length: 17 residues. Germline values: CDR1 LGHNA, CDR2 YSLEER.

The chain links TRBV12-3 or TRBV12-4 to TRBJ2-7; TRBD2 agrees at 8 bases. J lost 6 bases, V lost 7 bases, and 11 bases had no gene match. The CDR3 spans 14 residues. The CDR3 DNA reads as TGTGCCAGCACCACACTAGCGGTGGATGGCGAGCAGTACTTC. Translating gives CASTTLAVDGEQYF.

The chain recombines TRBV11-2 with TRBJ2-5, with a possible D match to TRBD2 (7 bases). CDR3 size: 13 residues. In germline, CDR1 is SGHAT, CDR2 FQNNGV. V dropped 8 bases and J dropped 7 bases, with 17 bases sitting between them. The CDR3 is CASHSGGFGTQYF. In DNA form, the CDR3 reads TGTGCCAGCCATTCGGGGGGCTTCGGGACCCAGTACTTC.

This clonotype was counted between two and nine times. The V and J genes are TRBV7-4 and TRBJ2-7; unclear D gene. The V and J ends lost 3 bases and 7 bases respectively, with 13 bases between them. The germline CDR1 and CDR2 sequences are SGHVT and SQSDAQ. The CDR3 runs 13 residues. This CDR3 reads CASSLQSRCEQYV. CDR3 nucleotide sequence: TGTGCCAGCAGCTTGCAGTCCCGGTGTGAGCAGTACGTC.

This clonotype was seen more than once but under ten times. V and J are TRBV7-9 and TRBJ1-2, with D unresolved. Germline V gene sequence: CDR1 SEHNR, CDR2 FQNEAQ (reference sequence). The CDR3 consists of 12 residues. V lost 2 bases, J lost 7 bases, and 8 bases lay in between. The CDR3 is CASSLRTAGYTF. The DNA of the CDR3 is TGTGCCAGCAGCTTAAGAACAGCTGGCTACACCTTC.

This chain joins TRBV9 and TRBJ1-4; a possible D gene is TRBD1 (6 bases). Trimming took 3 bases from V and 3 from J, leaving 12 bases between them. CDR1 and CDR2 from the germline V gene are SGDLS and YYNGEE. The CDR3 covers 15 residues. CDR3 amino acids: CASSATGTSNEKLFF. The CDR3 DNA sequence: TGTGCCAGCAGCGCAACAGGGACCTCTAATGAAAAACTGTTTTTT.

This clonotype appeared a few times. The chain uses TRBV5-1 and TRBJ1-2, with TRBD1 as a possible D gene (5 bases). Trimming cost V 0 bases and J 8 bases, with 14 bases left between them. Germline CDR1 and CDR2: SGHRS and YFSETQ. CDR3 size: 14 residues. CDR3 residues: CASSLALPGGGYTF. CDR3 bases: TGCGCCAGCAGCTTGGCCCTCCCGGGGGGAGGCTACACCTTC.

V gene TRBV4-1 combines with J gene TRBJ2-7, with D perhaps given as TRBD1 or TRBD2 (5 bases each). CDR1 is MGHRA and CDR2 is YSYEKL in the germline V gene. CDR3 size: 15 residues. V lost 4 bases and J 5 bases, leaving 18 bases between the germline ends. CDR3 DNA: TGCGCCAGCAGCCCGGGGCCTTGGTCGGATAACGAGCAGTACTTC. Protein product: CASSPGPWSDNEQYF.

This clonotype was observed at least ten times. The rearrangement links TRBV5-6 to TRBJ2-1, with a possible D match to TRBD1 (6 bases). This CDR3 is 12 amino acids long. Germline CDR1 is SGHDT and CDR2 is YYEEEE. Between the trimmed V and J ends, which lost 4 bases and 9 bases, there was a span of 11 bases. CDR3 region: CASSDQGPEQFF. The DNA for the CDR3 is TGTGCCAGCAGCGACCAGGGGCCTGAGCAGTTCTTC.